Shown below are 27 T cell receptor beta chains from a single sample sequenced in a study of cytomegalovirus exposure and HLA in healthy donors. Primers included in the PCR were 60 Vbeta and 13 Jbeta primers. This table comes from immunoSEQ multiplex PCR, and its TCRdb copy is limited to in-frame clones, with some not included. The repertoire holds approximately 170,000 clones, with 65% to 90% as singletons. The specimen was PBMCs. Every receptor here comes from a male donor in good health and CMV-seronegative.

The genes are TRBV7-9 and TRBJ2-5; D unclear. The CDR3 has 12 residues. V dropped 5 bases and J dropped 4 bases, with 8 bases sitting between them. Germline CDR1 is SEHNR and CDR2 is FQNEAQ (reference sequence). CDR3 sequence reads: CASSAQRETQYF. The CDR3 nucleotides are TGTGCCAGCAGCGCACAAAGAGAGACCCAGTACTTC. Looking up the rest from reference TRBV7-9 and TRBJ2-5 gives the full variable domain: DTGVSQNPRHKITKRGQNVTFRCDPISEHNRLYWYRQTLGQGPEFLTYFQNEAQLEKSRLLSDRFSAERPKGSFSTLEIQRTEQGDSAMYLCASSAQRETQYFGPGTRLLVL.

The chain links TRBV7-9 to TRBJ1-1; a possible D gene is TRBD1 (6 bases). Germline values: CDR1 SEHNR, CDR2 FQNEAQ (reference sequence). This CDR3 region has 15 residues. V lost 6 bases to trimming and J lost 7 bases, with 21 bases between them. The CDR3 region is CASRRTGTRKSEAFF. CDR3 nucleotides: TGTGCCAGCAGACGGACCGGGACACGGAAAAGTGAAGCTTTCTTT. Drawing the rest from reference TRBV7-9 and TRBJ1-1, the complete variable domain is DTGVSQNPRHKITKRGQNVTFRCDPISEHNRLYWYRQTLGQGPEFLTYFQNEAQLEKSRLLSDRFSAERPKGSFSTLEIQRTEQGDSAMYLCASRRTGTRKSEAFFGQGTRLTVV.

This clone was detected only once. V is TRBV2 and J is TRBJ1-1; 9 positions match TRBD1. CDR3 length: 16 residues. J was trimmed by 4 bases and V by 7 bases; bases with no gene match: 13. CDR1 is SNHLY, CDR2 FYNNEI, per germline. The CDR3, as DNA: TGTGCCAGCAACCCACAGGGGGCGTTGAGGCTCACTGAAGCTTTCTTT. Amino acids: CASNPQGALRLTEAFF.

In this sample, this clone turned up once. This rearrangement joins TRBV28 to TRBJ1-2, with D perhaps matching TRBD1 (6 bases). CDR1 and CDR2 (germline): MDHEN, SYDVKM. The CDR3 consists of 12 residues. Trimming shortened V by 7 bases and J by 3 bases, and 9 bases separated the two germline ends. The CDR3 DNA is TGTGCCAGCACGCAGGGGCACTATGGCTACACCTTC. It encodes CASTQGHYGYTF.

This chain joins TRBV9 and TRBJ2-1, with 7 nucleotides matching TRBD2. The germline CDR1 and CDR2 sequences are SGDLS and YYNGEE. V shed 0 bases and J 0 bases; nucleotides not matched to a gene: 3. The CDR3 spans 16 residues. CDR3 protein: CASSVVGGGSYNEQFF. The CDR3 bases are TGTGCCAGCAGCGTAGTGGGCGGGGGCTCCTACAATGAGCAGTTCTTC.

The chain combines TRBV7-2 with TRBJ2-7, with 11 bases lining up with TRBD1. The CDR3 length is 15 residues. V lost 4 bases and J lost 6; bases outside the gene matches: 8. Germline V gene sequence: CDR1 SGHTA, CDR2 FQGNSA. The CDR3 loop reads CASSSYSGTGGEQYF. Written as DNA, the CDR3 is TGTGCCAGCAGCTCATACTCCGGGACAGGGGGCGAGCAGTACTTC.

The V call is TRBV5-1, the J call TRBJ2-2, with 11 bases lining up with TRBD2. The J segment lost 4 bases and the V segment lost 2 bases, leaving 1 base of the junction unmatched. The CDR3 contains 15 residues. The germline CDR1 and CDR2 sequences are SGHRS and YFSETQ. CDR3 loop: CASSFGTSGTGELFF. CDR3 nucleotides: TGCGCCAGCAGCTTTGGGACTAGCGGCACCGGGGAGCTGTTTTTT.

This clone was counted a few times. This chain joins TRBV9 and TRBJ1-2, with 9 nucleotides matching TRBD1. J was trimmed by 8 bases and V by 3 bases; bases with no gene match: 5. Germline values: CDR1 SGDLS, CDR2 YYNGEE. The CDR3 has 13 amino acids. In DNA, the CDR3 is TGTGCCAGCAGCGCGGGACAGGGCCTCGGCTACACCTTC. It is translated as CASSAGQGLGYTF.

The rearrangement joins TRBV6-1 to TRBJ1-2, with 8 bases lining up with TRBD1. J was trimmed by 0 bases and V by 7 bases; bases with no gene match: 7. This CDR3 contains 15 residues. From germline, CDR1 is MNHNS and CDR2 SASEGT. Here the CDR3 DNA reads TGTGCCAGCACCAACAGGGGGAGGCCTAACTATGGCTACACCTTC. Translation gives CASTNRGRPNYGYTF.

J is TRBJ1-4 and V is TRBV27, with 7 bases fitting TRBD1. Germline V gene lookup returns CDR1 MNHEY and CDR2 SMNVEV (reference sequence). The CDR3 has 13 amino acids. V shed 5 bases, J shed 8 bases, and the junction held 5 bases outside the gene matches. The CDR3 spells CASSIDREEKLFF. In DNA, the CDR3 is TGTGCCAGCAGTATCGACAGGGAGGAAAAACTGTTTTTT.

DNA for the CDR3: TGTGCCAGCAGTGATTTGGGGCAGTCGTACTTC. Translation gives CASSDLGQSYF. The gene calls are TRBV2 and TRBJ2-7; D is possibly TRBD1 (5 bases). V lost 3 bases to trimming and J lost 12 bases, with 12 bases between them. This CDR3 is 11 amino acids long. Germline values: CDR1 SNHLY, CDR2 FYNNEI. The full variable domain, its missing parts supplied by reference TRBV2 and TRBJ2-7, is EPEVTQTPSHQVTQMGQEVILRCVPISNHLYFYWYRQILGQKVEFLVSFYNNEISEKSEIFDDQFSVERPDGSNFTLKIRSTKLEDSAMYFCASSDLGQSYFGPGTRLTVT.

The V call is TRBV6-5, the J call TRBJ1-1, with D perhaps TRBD1 (5 bases). This CDR3 is 13 amino acids long. Germline lookup yields CDR1 MNHEY and CDR2 SVGAGI. The V end lost 8 bases, the J end lost 0 bases, and 10 bases lay between the germline ends. CDR3 in DNA: TGTGCCAGCGGAAAGGGGCTGAACACTGAAGCTTTCTTT. Its protein is CASGKGLNTEAFF.

The chain uses TRBV2 and TRBJ2-3; TRBD1 matches at 9 bases. Germline loops: CDR1 SNHLY, CDR2 FYNNEI. The CDR3 runs to 14 residues. V trimming: 5 bases; J trimming: 4 bases; junction bases outside the gene matches: 4. The CDR3 here is CASSQDRGSDTQYF. The CDR3, as DNA: TGTGCCAGCAGTCAAGACAGGGGGTCAGATACGCAGTATTTT.

This chain uses TRBV6-6 with TRBJ1-2, with D hard to call. The length of the CDR3 is 13 residues. V was pared by 4 bases and J by 8 bases, with 14 bases between. Germline CDR1 is MNHNY and CDR2 is SVGAGI (reference sequence). The CDR3 coding sequence is TGTGCCAGCAGTTGGGTCGGAGGAGGAGGCTACACCTTC. Encoded protein: CASSWVGGGGYTF.

This clone was seen more than once but under ten times. The chain is built from TRBV5-1 and TRBJ2-1, with a tentative D call TRBD2 (6 bases). The CDR3 runs 14 residues. Germline CDR1 SGHRS, CDR2 YFSETQ. Trimming cost V 2 bases and J 5 bases, with 11 bases left between them. CDR3 in DNA: TGCGCCAGCAGCTTCCTTAGCGGTCACAATGAGCAGTTCTTC. Translation gives CASSFLSGHNEQFF. Together with reference TRBV5-1 and TRBJ2-1, the CDR3 gives the full variable domain: KAGVTQTPRYLIKTRGQQVTLSCSPISGHRSVSWYQQTPGQGLQFLFEYFSETQRNKGNFPGRFSGRQFSNSRSEMNVSTLELGDSALYLCASSFLSGHNEQFFGPGTRLTVL.

The chain recombines TRBV6-5 with TRBJ2-7, with D uncertain. There are 13 residues in the CDR3. Trimming pared 4 bases from V and 3 bases from J, leaving 10 bases between. The V gene's germline CDR1 is MNHEY and CDR2 SVGAGI. CDR3 DNA sequence: TGTGCCAGCAGTTTGTACGGCGGCTACGAGCAGTACTTC. Protein product: CASSLYGGYEQYF.

In its sample, this clone was seen a few times. V is TRBV6-1 and J is TRBJ2-1; 10 bases fit TRBD2. The V and J ends lost 0 bases and 7 bases, in that order; junction bases with no gene match: 6. The V gene's germline CDR1 is MNHNS and CDR2 SASEGT. The CDR3 is 16 amino acids. The CDR3 bases are TGTGCCAGCAGTGAAGCACTGGCTAGCGGGGGTAATGAGCAGTTCTTC. Protein product: CASSEALASGGNEQFF.

V usage is TRBV5-1 and J usage is TRBJ2-7, with no clear D. With 2 bases removed from V and 3 bases from J, the gap between germline ends came to 6 bases. The CDR3 is made up of 12 amino acids. From germline, CDR1 is SGHRS and CDR2 YFSETQ. The CDR3 DNA reads TGCGCCAGCAGCTTTGGAGACTACGAGCAGTACTTC. This gives the protein CASSFGDYEQYF. Complete variable domain (other parts from reference TRBV5-1 and TRBJ2-7): KAGVTQTPRYLIKTRGQQVTLSCSPISGHRSVSWYQQTPGQGLQFLFEYFSETQRNKGNFPGRFSGRQFSNSRSEMNVSTLELGDSALYLCASSFGDYEQYFGPGTRLTVT.

This clone was picked up many times. The CDR3 DNA is TGTGCCAGCCGCCCGGGGTACGGGGAGGAAAAACTGTTTTTT. This codes for CASRPGYGEEKLFF. The chain links TRBV7-9 to TRBJ1-4; D gene unclear. The CDR3 sequence is 14 residues long. Germline V lookup: CDR1 SEHNR, CDR2 FQNEAQ (reference sequence). V was pared by 8 bases and J by 8 bases, with 18 bases between.

This clone was observed a few times. The V call is TRBV9, the J call TRBJ1-2; 9 positions agree with TRBD1. The V gene's germline CDR1 is SGDLS and CDR2 YYNGEE. The CDR3 is 15 residues long. J lost 4 bases, V lost 4 bases, and 8 bases had no gene match. This CDR3 is CASSSGTGISYGYTF. The CDR3 DNA follows: TGTGCCAGCAGCTCAGGGACAGGGATTAGCTATGGCTACACCTTC.

This chain uses TRBV29-1 with TRBJ2-1; TRBD1 is a possible D gene (6 bases). This CDR3 spans 11 amino acids. Trimming left V 7 bases short and J 8 bases short, with 12 bases between. In germline, CDR1 is SQVTM, CDR2 ANQGSEA. The CDR3: CSAQGFDEQFF. The CDR3 bases are TGCAGCGCACAGGGTTTCGATGAGCAGTTCTTC.

V gene TRBV5-1 combines with J gene TRBJ1-3; 9 positions match TRBD1. This CDR3 has 16 amino acids. V shed 2 bases, J shed 7 bases, and the junction held 10 bases outside the gene matches. In germline, CDR1 is SGHRS, CDR2 YFSETQ. CDR3 region: CASSLRPGQGQNTIYF. The CDR3 bases are TGCGCCAGCAGCTTAAGGCCGGGACAGGGTCAGAACACCATATATTTT.

The CDR3 reads CASSQGSRGSYNEQFF. The CDR3 bases are TGCGCCAGCAGCCAAGGGTCGCGGGGTTCCTACAATGAGCAGTTCTTC. The chain joins TRBV4-1 to TRBJ2-1, with D maybe TRBD2 (6 bases). CDR3 size: 16 residues. Trimming cost V 1 base and J 1 base, with 11 bases left between them. The germline V gene encodes CDR1 MGHRA and CDR2 YSYEKL.

The CDR3, as DNA: TGTGCCAGCAATCCTTACGGTATGGCCCAGCATTTT. It encodes CASNPYGMAQHF. This chain connects TRBV28 to TRBJ1-5; D ambiguous. Trimming took off 7 bases at V and 11 bases at J, with 15 bases between the two ends. CDR1 is MDHEN, CDR2 SYDVKM, per germline. This CDR3 has 12 residues.

This sequence joins TRBV10-2 and TRBJ2-7; 9 bases line up with TRBD2. The CDR3 has 16 residues. CDR1 and CDR2 (germline): WSHSY, SAAADI. Trimming took 3 bases from V and 5 from J; bases not matched to a gene: 11. The CDR3 loop reads CASSDRKRGAGHEQYF. The CDR3 coding sequence is TGCGCCAGCAGTGACAGAAAGCGGGGGGCCGGTCACGAGCAGTACTTC.

The chain joins TRBV2 to TRBJ1-1; 7 nucleotides align to TRBD1. From germline, CDR1 is SNHLY and CDR2 FYNNEI. Trimming removed 9 bases from V and 1 base from J; junction bases left unmatched: 8. The CDR3 sequence is 14 residues long. The CDR3 sequence is CASSRTGSNTEAFF. The CDR3 DNA sequence: TGTGCCAGTTCAAGGACAGGTTCGAACACTGAAGCTTTCTTT.

The table lists this clone with a count of one. The chain carries TRBV18 and TRBJ1-1, with unresolved D. This CDR3 is built from 17 residues. V was trimmed by 3 bases and J by 0 bases, leaving 17 bases between them. CDR1 is KGHSH, CDR2 LQKENI, per germline. In nucleotides, the CDR3 is TGTGCCAGCTCACCTCCAGAGGGTATATTTATGAACACTGAAGCTTTCTTT. It translates to CASSPPEGIFMNTEAFF.